A single sample is the source of the 19 T cell receptor beta chains below, sequenced in a study of T-cell reconstitution after alpha-beta-depleted transplantation in children. Using unique molecular identifiers, the investigators prepared the TCRbeta library. TCRdb re-called the PCR reads with MiXCR, one entry per CDR3 protein. This table holds 440,000 or so distinct CDR3 sequences, around two fifths found once. This material consisted of PBMCs, taken before TCRalphabeta/CD19-depleted stem cell transplant. The receptors derive from a girl aged 2 to 9 with aplastic anemia, due to receive a stem cell transplant.

V is TRBV25-1 and J is TRBJ2-7; D unclear. There are 15 residues in the CDR3. Between the trimmed V and J ends, which lost 1 base and 4 bases, there was a span of 14 bases. Germline values: CDR1 MGHDK, CDR2 SYGVNS. The CDR3 region is CASSESAPLGYEQYF. The DNA for the CDR3 is TGTGCCAGCAGTGAATCTGCACCGCTGGGGTACGAGCAGTACTTC.

The table lists this clonotype with a few counts. The chain recombines TRBV7-2 with TRBJ1-4; D ambiguous. The V end lost 4 bases, the J end lost 6 bases, and 9 bases lay between the germline ends. Germline lookup yields CDR1 SGHTA and CDR2 FQGNSA. There are 13 residues in the CDR3. The CDR3 DNA follows: TGTGCCAGCAGCTCTTACCTAGATGAAAAACTGTTTTTT. Translation: CASSSYLDEKLFF.

V gene TRBV20-1 combines with J gene TRBJ2-3; TRBD1 is a possible D gene (5 bases). In germline, CDR1 is DFQATT, CDR2 SNEGSKA (reference sequence). This CDR3 comprises 10 residues. V lost 8 bases to trimming and J lost 7 bases, with 10 bases between them. CDR3 in amino acids: CSLQGNTQYF. Written as DNA, the CDR3 is TGCAGTCTCCAGGGAAATACGCAGTATTTT.

A few counts support this clonotype. CDR3 bases: TGTGCCAGCAGCGTAGGTCTAACAGATACGCAGTATTTT. Translation gives CASSVGLTDTQYF. The genes are TRBV9 and TRBJ2-3; no definite D call. V lost 0 bases to trimming and J lost 3 bases, with 5 bases between them. CDR1 is SGDLS and CDR2 is YYNGEE in the germline V gene. This CDR3 spans 13 amino acids.

This clonotype was counted only a few times. This rearrangement joins TRBV7-9 to TRBJ1-1; a weak D match, TRBD1 (5 bases). CDR1 is SEHNR and CDR2 is FQNEAQ in the germline V gene (reference sequence). CDR3 length equals 15 residues. V was trimmed by 3 bases and J by 5 bases, leaving 16 bases between them. The CDR3: CASSLWTGGKTEAFF. The CDR3, as DNA: TGTGCCAGCAGCTTGTGGACGGGGGGAAAAACTGAAGCTTTCTTT.

V usage is TRBV7-2 and J usage is TRBJ2-3; maybe TRBD2 (5 bases). This CDR3 contains 17 residues. V was trimmed by 4 bases and J by 2 bases, leaving 19 bases between them. CDR1 and CDR2 from the germline V gene are SGHTA and FQGNSA. DNA for the CDR3: TGTGCCAGCAGCTCCTCCGGGCGACCTAGCCTCACAGATACGCAGTATTTT. This translates into CASSSSGRPSLTDTQYF.

This clonotype occurred many times. The J gene is TRBJ2-1, the V gene TRBV7-2; D not certain. The V gene lost 0 bases and the J gene lost 4 bases, with 10 bases spanning the gap. CDR1 and CDR2 (germline): SGHTA, FQGNSA. The CDR3 spans 15 residues. The DNA of the CDR3 is TGTGCCAGCAGCTTAGCTTTCGGCAGGTACAATGAGCAGTTCTTC. Translating it yields CASSLAFGRYNEQFF.

The genes are TRBV6-5 and TRBJ2-5; D is unresolved. The CDR3 runs 12 residues. Trimming left V 5 bases short and J 5 bases short, with 9 bases between. Germline V lookup: CDR1 MNHEY, CDR2 SVGAGI. The chain's CDR3 is CASSDNRETQYF. The CDR3 DNA reads as TGTGCCAGCAGTGACAACCGGGAGACCCAGTACTTC.

This sequence joins TRBV20-1 and TRBJ2-5; D remains unclear. This CDR3 spans 14 amino acids. Per the germline V gene, CDR1 is DFQATT and CDR2 is SNEGSKA (reference sequence). Trimming pared 3 bases from V and 3 bases from J, leaving 14 bases between. CDR3 bases: TGCAGTGCTAGTCTCCACAGATTGAAAGAGACCCAGTACTTC. Protein product: CSASLHRLKETQYF.

This clonotype was observed a few times. The chain links TRBV20-1 to TRBJ2-1; the match to TRBD2 covers 16 bases. CDR1 is DFQATT and CDR2 is SNEGSKA in the germline V gene (reference sequence). With V trimmed by 6 bases and J by 9 bases, 5 bases remained unmatched. The length of the CDR3 is 14 residues. The CDR3 DNA follows: TGCAGTGCGGGGACTAGCGGGAGGGTAGCTGAGCAGTTCTTC. Its protein product is CSAGTSGRVAEQFF.

The J gene is TRBJ2-1, the V gene TRBV7-3; possible D gene TRBD1, 7 bases. This CDR3 region has 16 residues. Germline V gene lookup returns CDR1 SGHTA and CDR2 FQGTGA. Trimming removed 5 bases from V and 3 bases from J, with 17 bases in between. The CDR3 sequence: CASSPEGAVSYNEQFF. Written as DNA, the CDR3 is TGTGCCAGCAGCCCGGAGGGGGCGGTGAGCTACAATGAGCAGTTCTTC.

The chain employs TRBV12-3 or TRBV12-4 and TRBJ1-5, with 9 nucleotides matching TRBD1. There are 15 residues in the CDR3. The trim removed 6 bases at V and 6 bases at J, leaving 9 bases unmatched. Written as DNA, the CDR3 is TGTGCCAGCAGGCCGACAGGGGGAGGAGGTCAGCCCCAGCATTTT. It codes for CASRPTGGGGQPQHF.

This clonotype showed up just a few times. The rearrangement joins TRBV5-6 to TRBJ2-7; D remains ambiguous. Germline V gene sequence: CDR1 SGHDT, CDR2 YYEEEE. V shed 0 bases and J shed 3 bases, with 16 bases lying between them. This CDR3 spans 16 amino acids. The CDR3 DNA sequence: TGTGCCAGCAGCTTGGGTGCAGGCCAGTCATTCTACGAGCAGTACTTC. The encoded protein is CASSLGAGQSFYEQYF.

This clonotype was seen ten or more times. This CDR3 is CSAEDSNSGNTIYF. CDR3 bases: TGCAGCGCTGAGGACAGCAACTCTGGAAACACCATATATTTT. This sequence joins TRBV20-1 and TRBJ1-3; D might be TRBD1 (6 bases). CDR1 and CDR2 from the germline V gene are DFQATT and SNEGSKA (reference sequence). The CDR3 contains 14 residues.

With respect to this clonotype: At one of its ends the junction is not consistent with the germline gene, which may arise from a read error. The gene calls are TRBV3-1 and TRBJ2-1; D might be TRBD2 (5 bases). From germline, CDR1 is LGHDT and CDR2 YNNKEL (reference sequence). The CDR3 has 17 amino acids. DNA of the CDR3: TGTGCCAGCACCCAAGAAACGGCGGGTAGCTCCTACAATGAGCAGTTCTTC. Protein: CASTQETAGSSYNEQFF.

The chain uses TRBV11-2 and TRBJ2-1; 10 bases align to TRBD2. The germline V gene encodes CDR1 SGHAT and CDR2 FQNNGV. The V segment lost 5 bases and the J segment 7 bases; nucleotides outside the gene matches: 14. This CDR3 is 17 amino acids long. Here the CDR3 reads CASSTRASGRASNEQFF. CDR3 DNA: TGTGCCAGCAGCACCAGGGCGAGCGGGAGGGCGTCGAATGAGCAGTTCTTC.

The rearrangement joins TRBV7-9 to TRBJ2-3; unclear D gene. Germline V lookup: CDR1 SEHNR, CDR2 FQNEAQ (reference sequence). The CDR3 runs to 9 residues. Trimming shortened V by 10 bases and J by 2 bases, and 1 base separated the two germline ends. The CDR3 is CATTDTQYF. CDR3 nucleotides: TGTGCCACCACAGATACGCAGTATTTT.

This clonotype has just a few counts. V and J are TRBV6-1 and TRBJ2-6; D gene ambiguous. There are 14 residues in the CDR3. With 5 bases removed from V and 0 bases from J, the gap between germline ends came to 5 bases. Germline V lookup: CDR1 MNHNS, CDR2 SASEGT. As DNA, the CDR3 is TGTGCCAGCAGTCGGCTCTCTGGGGCCAACGTCCTGACTTTC. Amino acid sequence: CASSRLSGANVLTF.

The table lists this clonotype with a few counts. The rearrangement uses TRBV3-1 and TRBJ2-7; D unresolved. The CDR3 runs to 13 residues. Trimming stripped 4 bases from V and 2 bases from J, with 9 bases between. Looked up from germline, CDR1 is LGHDT and CDR2 is YNNKEL (reference sequence). The CDR3 region is CASSPRTPYEQYF. The CDR3 coding sequence is TGTGCCAGCAGCCCCCGGACCCCCTACGAGCAGTACTTC.